Listed below are T cell receptor beta chains from one sample, sequenced in a study of a mutant IDH1 vaccine in newly diagnosed glioma. Their antigens are not known. Measured with immunoSEQ multiplex PCR; TCRdb has only the in-frame clones, and not every one. Of approximately 34,000 clones in the sample, approximately 89% were seen once. Sequenced material: PBMCs, taken from a glioma patient whose treatment included an IDH1 peptide vaccine. The receptors shown here come from a man between 35 and 55 years old with glioma. Each CDR3 is given with its conserved first and last residue. A D gene is named only where the DNA matches it firmly.

D gene	J gene	V gene	CDR3 DNA	CDR3 protein
TRBD1	TRBJ2-7	TRBV11-2	TGTGCCGGATCCCGGGACAGGTCGGGCTACGAGCAGTACTTC	CAGSRDRSGYEQYF
TRBD1	TRBJ1-1	TRBV28	TGTGCCAGCAGGAAACAGGGGATGAACACTGAAGCTTTCTTT	CASRKQGMNTEAFF
NA	TRBJ1-4	TRBV11-2	TGTGCCAGCAGCTTAGGTGGCGGAGGGGAAAAACTGTTTTTT	CASSLGGGGEKLFF
NA	TRBJ1-4	TRBV7-9	TGTGCCAGCAGCATATCGGCGGGGGTCGAAAAACTGTTTTTT	CASSISAGVEKLFF
NA	TRBJ2-7	TRBV11-2	TGTGCCAGCAGCTGGGAGACTCCACGCGACGAGCAGTACTTC	CASSWETPRDEQYF
NA	TRBJ1-1	TRBV15	TGTGCCACCAGCAGAGATCGGAGGGGCACTGAAGCTTTCTTT	CATSRDRRGTEAFF
NA	TRBJ1-3	TRBV2	TGTGCCAGCAGTGAACTTGACAGGCCCAGAAACTTTGGAAACACCATATATTTT	CASSELDRPRNFGNTIYF
NA	TRBJ2-1	TRBV14	TGTGCCAGCAGCCGAGCCCTTACCGGGGGCAATGAGCAGTTCTTC	CASSRALTGGNEQFF
NA	TRBJ1-6	TRBV5-1	TGCGCCAGCAGCCCAAACATCGGTGGTTCACCCCTCCACTTT	CASSPNIGGSPLHF
NA	TRBJ2-7	TRBV28	TGTGCCAGCAGTGGACAGAGAATGATTGCCTACGAGCAGTACTTC	CASSGQRMIAYEQYF